The T cell receptor beta chain under discussion was sequenced for a study of T cell therapy after organ transplantation. Study information: Expansion used a peptide pool of 30 HLA class I and II CMV epitopes. Patients received a median of 1.92 x 10^8 CMV-specific T cells over 2 to 6 infusions. The study's findings and limits: Post-therapy CD8 clonality change correlated inversely with pretherapy clonality. In nonresponders, reduced coverage from low CD8+ yield may limit detected expansions.

Comments on this clone: Its antigen is still unknown.

Repertoires were generated with immunoSEQ multiplex PCR, while TCRdb's copy carries only in-frame clones and drops some. The table lists around 50,000 clones, less than 95% of them singletons. CDR1 and CDR2 from the germline V gene are PRHDT and FYEKMQ (reference sequence). This CDR3 spans 14 amino acids. V was shortened by 3 bases and J by 1 base, with 9 bases between the two germline ends. Sample: CD8+ T cells from blood, taken before autologous CMV-specific T cell therapy. The V call is TRBV13, the J call TRBJ1-1; D possibly corresponds to TRBD1 (6 bases). The clonotype was recovered from a human patient who had received a solid organ transplant and had CMV disease. The CDR3 DNA is TGTGCCAGCAGCTTGGGCAGGGGGAACACTGAAGCTTTCTTT. Amino acids: CASSLGRGNTEAFF.